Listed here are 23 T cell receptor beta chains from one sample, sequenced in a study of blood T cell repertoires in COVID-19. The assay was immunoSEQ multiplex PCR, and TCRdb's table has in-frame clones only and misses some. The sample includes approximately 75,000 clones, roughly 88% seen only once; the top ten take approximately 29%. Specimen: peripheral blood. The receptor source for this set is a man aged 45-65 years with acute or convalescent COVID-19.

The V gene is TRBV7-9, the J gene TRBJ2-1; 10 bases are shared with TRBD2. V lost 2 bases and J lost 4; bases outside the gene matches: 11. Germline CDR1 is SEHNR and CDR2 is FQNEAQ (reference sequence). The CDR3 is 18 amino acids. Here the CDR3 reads CASSLIAGGPPIYNEQFF. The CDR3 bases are TGTGCCAGCAGCTTAATAGCGGGGGGTCCTCCGATTTACAATGAGCAGTTCTTC.

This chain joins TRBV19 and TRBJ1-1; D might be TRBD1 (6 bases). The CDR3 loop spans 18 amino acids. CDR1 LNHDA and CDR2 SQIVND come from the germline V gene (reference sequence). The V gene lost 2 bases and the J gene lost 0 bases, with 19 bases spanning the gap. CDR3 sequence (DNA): TGTGCCAGTAGTATACCCCGGGGCAGGGGAAGGATGAACACTGAAGCTTTCTTT. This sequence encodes CASSIPRGRGRMNTEAFF.

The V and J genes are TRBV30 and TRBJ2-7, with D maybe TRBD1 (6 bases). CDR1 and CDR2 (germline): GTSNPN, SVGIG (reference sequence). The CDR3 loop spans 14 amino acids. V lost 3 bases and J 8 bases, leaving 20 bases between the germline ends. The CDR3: CAWSTGTHLVQQYF. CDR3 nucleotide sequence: TGTGCCTGGAGCACCGGGACACACCTGGTTCAGCAGTACTTC.

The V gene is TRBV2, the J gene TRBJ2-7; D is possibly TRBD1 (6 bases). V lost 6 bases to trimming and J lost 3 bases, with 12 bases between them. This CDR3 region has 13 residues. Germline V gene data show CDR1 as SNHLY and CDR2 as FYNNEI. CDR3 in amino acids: CASRDSLGYEQYF. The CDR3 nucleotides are TGTGCCAGCAGGGACAGTCTAGGCTACGAGCAGTACTTC. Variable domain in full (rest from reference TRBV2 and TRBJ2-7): EPEVTQTPSHQVTQMGQEVILRCVPISNHLYFYWYRQILGQKVEFLVSFYNNEISEKSEIFDDQFSVERPDGSNFTLKIRSTKLEDSAMYFCASRDSLGYEQYFGPGTRLTVT.

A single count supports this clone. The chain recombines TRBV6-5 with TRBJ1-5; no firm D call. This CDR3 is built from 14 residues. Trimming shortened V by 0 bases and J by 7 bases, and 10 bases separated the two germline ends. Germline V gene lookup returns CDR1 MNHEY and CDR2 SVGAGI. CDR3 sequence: CASSYSSESQPQHF. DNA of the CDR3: TGTGCCAGCAGTTACTCGAGCGAATCGCAGCCCCAGCATTTT.

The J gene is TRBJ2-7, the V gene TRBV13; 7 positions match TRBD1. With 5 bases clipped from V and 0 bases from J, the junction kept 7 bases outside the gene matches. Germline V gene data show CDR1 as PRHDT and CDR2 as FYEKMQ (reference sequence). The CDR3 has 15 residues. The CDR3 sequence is CASSHAGTASYEQYF. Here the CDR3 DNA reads TGTGCCAGCAGCCACGCCGGGACAGCCTCCTACGAGCAGTACTTC.

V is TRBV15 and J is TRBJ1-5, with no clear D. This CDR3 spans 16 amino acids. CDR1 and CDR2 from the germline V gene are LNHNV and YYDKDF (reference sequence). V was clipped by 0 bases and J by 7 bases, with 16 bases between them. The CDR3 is CATSRDRDPTRQPQHF. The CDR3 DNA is TGTGCCACCAGCAGAGATCGAGACCCGACTCGGCAGCCCCAGCATTTT.

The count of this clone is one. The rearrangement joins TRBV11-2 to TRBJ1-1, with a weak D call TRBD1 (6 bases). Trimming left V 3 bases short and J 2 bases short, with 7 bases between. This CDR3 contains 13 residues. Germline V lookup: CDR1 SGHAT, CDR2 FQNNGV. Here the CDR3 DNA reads TGTGCCAGCAGCTTGGGGGCTAACACTGAAGCTTTCTTT. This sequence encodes CASSLGANTEAFF.

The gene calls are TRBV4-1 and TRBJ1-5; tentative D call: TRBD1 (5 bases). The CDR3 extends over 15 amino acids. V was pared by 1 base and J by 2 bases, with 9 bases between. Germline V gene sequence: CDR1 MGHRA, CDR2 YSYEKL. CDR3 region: CASSQGGGGNQPQHF. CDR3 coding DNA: TGCGCCAGCAGCCAAGGTGGAGGGGGCAATCAGCCCCAGCATTTT.

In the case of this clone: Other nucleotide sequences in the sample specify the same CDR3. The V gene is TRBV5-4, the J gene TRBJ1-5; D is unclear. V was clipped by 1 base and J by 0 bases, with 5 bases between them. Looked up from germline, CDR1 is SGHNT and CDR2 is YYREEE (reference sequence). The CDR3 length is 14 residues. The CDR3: CASSLRGSNQPQHF. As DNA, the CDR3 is TGTGCCAGCAGCTTGCGGGGTAGCAATCAGCCCCAGCATTTT. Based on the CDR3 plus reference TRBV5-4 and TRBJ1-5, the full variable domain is ETGVTQSPTHLIKTRGQQVTLRCSSQSGHNTVSWYQQALGQGPQFIFQYYREEENGRGNFPPRFSGLQFPNYSSELNVNALELDDSALYLCASSLRGSNQPQHFGDGTRLSIL.

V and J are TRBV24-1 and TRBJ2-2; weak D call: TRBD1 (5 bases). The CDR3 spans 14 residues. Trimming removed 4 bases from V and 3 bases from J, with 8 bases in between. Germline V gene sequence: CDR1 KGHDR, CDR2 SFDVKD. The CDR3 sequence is CATSEGRDTGELFF. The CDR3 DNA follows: TGTGCCACCAGTGAGGGCAGGGACACCGGGGAGCTGTTTTTT.

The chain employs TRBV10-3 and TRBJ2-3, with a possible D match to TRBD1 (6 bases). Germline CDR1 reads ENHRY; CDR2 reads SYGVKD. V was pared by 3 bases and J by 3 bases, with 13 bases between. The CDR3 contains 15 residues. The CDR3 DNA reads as TGTGCCATCAGTGATGGGGGCGTGGGTACAGATACGCAGTATTTT. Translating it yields CAISDGGVGTDTQYF.

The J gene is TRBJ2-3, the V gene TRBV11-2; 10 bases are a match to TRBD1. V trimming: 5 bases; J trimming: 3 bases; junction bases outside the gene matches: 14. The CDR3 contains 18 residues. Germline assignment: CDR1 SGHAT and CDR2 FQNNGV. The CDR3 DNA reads TGTGCCAGCAGCCTTAGAGGTGGGACAGGGGTTGGGACAGATACGCAGTATTTT. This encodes CASSLRGGTGVGTDTQYF.

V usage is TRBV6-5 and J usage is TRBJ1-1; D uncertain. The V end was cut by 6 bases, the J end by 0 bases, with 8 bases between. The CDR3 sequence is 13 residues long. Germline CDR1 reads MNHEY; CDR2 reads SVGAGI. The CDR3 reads CASRNSMNTEAFF. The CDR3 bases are TGTGCCAGCAGAAACAGCATGAACACTGAAGCTTTCTTT.

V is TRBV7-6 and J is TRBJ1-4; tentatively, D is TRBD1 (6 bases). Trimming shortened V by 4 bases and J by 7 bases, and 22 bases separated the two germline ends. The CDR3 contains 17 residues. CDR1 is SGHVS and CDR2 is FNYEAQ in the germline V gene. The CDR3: CASSSTYSAGEFEKLFF. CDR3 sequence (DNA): TGTGCCAGCAGCTCGACATATTCCGCAGGGGAATTTGAAAAACTGTTTTTT.

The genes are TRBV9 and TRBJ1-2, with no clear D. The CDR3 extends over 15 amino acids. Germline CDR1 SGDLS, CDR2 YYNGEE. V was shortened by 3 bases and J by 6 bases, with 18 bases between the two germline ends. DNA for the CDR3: TGTGCCAGCAGCGGCCCCCACGGTCCGGTACATGGCTACACCTTC. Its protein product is CASSGPHGPVHGYTF.

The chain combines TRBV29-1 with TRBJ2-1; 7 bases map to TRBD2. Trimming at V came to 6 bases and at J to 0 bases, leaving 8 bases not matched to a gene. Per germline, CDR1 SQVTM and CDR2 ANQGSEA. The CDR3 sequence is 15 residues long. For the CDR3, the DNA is TGCAGCGTATCGACTAGCCCGAGCTCCTACAATGAGCAGTTCTTC. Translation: CSVSTSPSSYNEQFF.

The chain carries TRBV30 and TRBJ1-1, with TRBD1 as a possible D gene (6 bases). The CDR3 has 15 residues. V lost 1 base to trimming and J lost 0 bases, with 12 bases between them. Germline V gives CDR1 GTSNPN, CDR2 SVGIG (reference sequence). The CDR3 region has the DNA TGTGCCTGGAGTGAGGCCAGGGGCATGAACACTGAAGCTTTCTTT. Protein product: CAWSEARGMNTEAFF.

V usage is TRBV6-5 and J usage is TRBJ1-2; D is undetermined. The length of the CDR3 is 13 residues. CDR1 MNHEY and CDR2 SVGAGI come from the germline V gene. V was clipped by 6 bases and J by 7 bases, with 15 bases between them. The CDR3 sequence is CASRSRGNPGYTF. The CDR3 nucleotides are TGTGCCAGCAGATCAAGAGGGAACCCTGGCTACACCTTC.

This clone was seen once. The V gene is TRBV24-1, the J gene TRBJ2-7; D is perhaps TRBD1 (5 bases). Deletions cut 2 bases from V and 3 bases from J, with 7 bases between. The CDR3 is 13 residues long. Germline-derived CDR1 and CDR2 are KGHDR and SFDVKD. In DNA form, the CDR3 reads TGTGCCACCAGTGATTGGACAAACTACGAGCAGTACTTC. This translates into CATSDWTNYEQYF.

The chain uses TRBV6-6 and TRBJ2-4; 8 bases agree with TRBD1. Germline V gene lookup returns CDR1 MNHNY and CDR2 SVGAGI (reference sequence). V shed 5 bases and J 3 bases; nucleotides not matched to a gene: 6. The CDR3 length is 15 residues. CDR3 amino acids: CASSPDREDKNIQYF. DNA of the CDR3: TGTGCCAGCAGTCCGGACAGGGAGGACAAAAACATTCAGTACTTC.

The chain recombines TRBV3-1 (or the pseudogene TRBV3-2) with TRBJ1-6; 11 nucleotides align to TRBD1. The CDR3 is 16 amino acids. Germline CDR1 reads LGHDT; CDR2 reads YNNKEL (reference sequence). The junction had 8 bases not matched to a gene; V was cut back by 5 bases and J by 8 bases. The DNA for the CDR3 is TGTGCCAGCAGCTTAACCCCGGGACAGGGGGATTCACCCCTCCACTTT. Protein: CASSLTPGQGDSPLHF.

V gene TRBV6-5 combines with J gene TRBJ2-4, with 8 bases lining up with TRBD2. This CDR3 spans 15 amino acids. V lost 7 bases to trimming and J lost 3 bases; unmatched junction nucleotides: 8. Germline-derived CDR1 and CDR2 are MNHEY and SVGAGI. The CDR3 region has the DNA TGTGCCAGCACCAAGAGCGGGGGCGACAAAAACATTCAGTACTTC. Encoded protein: CASTKSGGDKNIQYF.